This T cell receptor (beta chain) was identified during a study of blood T cell repertoires in COVID-19. Looking at the study overall: Both acute and convalescent COVID-19 samples were obtained from the United States, Italy and Spain. Nucleic acid was either cDNA or gDNA, and it came from T cells, B-cell-depleted T cells, or PBMCs.

Germline V gene sequence: CDR1 ENHRY, CDR2 SYGVKD. Trimming at V came to 6 bases and at J to 2 bases, leaving 9 bases not matched to a gene. The CDR3 covers 15 residues. For recovered donors of Cohort 3, there were two negative PCRs, clearance, or symptom resolution. Under the authors' procedure: Reference gene primer amplification in the assay estimated nucleated cell counts. Only in-frame clones appear in the TCRdb table, and some are missing; sequencing was by immunoSEQ multiplex PCR. The DNA was the basis for D and trimming; V, J and clone size are from that table. Among about 330,000 clones, around 86% were seen once, and the ten largest hold less than 11%.

The source material was PBMCs or T cells enriched from blood (not recorded which). The TCR originated in a woman aged 18-29 years who had recovered from COVID-19. The chain links TRBV10-3 to TRBJ1-2; TRBD1 matches 7 bases. This CDR3 is CAISERQGRNYGYTF. DNA for the CDR3: TGTGCCATCAGCGAACGACAGGGTAGGAACTATGGCTACACCTTC.